This TCR beta chain was sequenced during a study of CD8 T cells in ankylosing spondylitis. General observations from the study: In peripheral blood, disease-linked CD8+ clones occurred at relatively low frequencies. From matched ankylosing spondylitis synovial fluid, disease-linked clones were reportedly recovered at significantly enriched levels.

This clonotype was detected only a few times. Its antigen is not known. As the method for making TCR beta libraries, quantitative 5'-RACE with molecular barcodes was used. MiXCR, run by TCRdb on the 5' RACE reads, gives a single entry per CDR3 protein. The sample has under 120,000 distinct CDR3 sequences; 24% are singletons. The specimen sequenced was synovial fluid, either unsorted or a sorted T cell fraction (not recorded which). The receptor's source is a male donor with ankylosing spondylitis.

For the CDR3, the DNA is TGCAGTGCTACCAAGGGGTCGGGAGCAGATACGCAGTATTTT. Its protein product is CSATKGSGADTQYF. The gene calls are TRBV20-1 and TRBJ2-3, with D maybe TRBD2 (6 bases). The CDR3 covers 14 residues. The V gene's germline CDR1 is DFQATT and CDR2 SNEGSKA (reference sequence). V lost 4 bases and J lost 4, with 15 bases in between.